Shown below are 2 T cell receptor beta chains from a single sample sequenced in a study of blood T cell repertoires in COVID-19. Profiled with immunoSEQ multiplex PCR; TCRdb holds only in-frame clones, not every one. This sample has about 260,000 clones, with approximately 86% found just once. The sequencing sample was made of peripheral blood. These receptors all come from an older woman with COVID-19, enrolled during active disease.

The V call is TRBV6-1, the J call TRBJ1-2, with TRBD1 identical over 7 bases. J gave up 9 bases and V 1 base, and 5 bases lay outside the gene matches. CDR1 is MNHNS, CDR2 SASEGT, per germline. The CDR3 length is 13 residues. The CDR3 protein is CASSEGGQPSYTF. CDR3 nucleotides: TGTGCCAGCAGTGAAGGGGGACAGCCAAGCTACACCTTC.

V is TRBV29-1 and J is TRBJ1-1, with D unclear. V was trimmed by 5 bases and J by 1 base, leaving 11 bases between them. This CDR3 is built from 13 residues. The V gene's germline CDR1 is SQVTM and CDR2 ANQGSEA. In nucleotides, the CDR3 is TGCAGCGTTCTCCGGGGAGGGAACACTGAAGCTTTCTTT. Amino acids: CSVLRGGNTEAFF.